These T cell receptor beta chains were read from a single sample in a study of OX40 agonist ivuxolimab in advanced cancers. The method was immunoSEQ multiplex PCR; TCRdb's version includes in-frame clones alone and lacks a portion of them. Among 60,000 to 90,000 clones listed, 80% to 90% were seen once. The sequences come from CD4+ or CD8+ T cells sorted from blood, collected in a trial of the OX40 agonist ivuxolimab. The receptors were gathered from an adult with an advanced solid tumor such as melanoma, head and neck, liver or kidney cancer. The CDR3 runs from the conserved cysteine through the conserved F or W. The D gene is left open where the match is weak. Only some rows state a clone size, as once, few, many or a class for expanded clones.

j_gene	d_gene	v_gene	abundance	CDR3nt	CDR3aa
TRBJ1-3	.	TRBV5-1	few	TGCGCCAGCAGGGATACAGGGTTTACTGGAAACACCATATATTTT	CASRDTGFTGNTIYF
TRBJ1-2	.	TRBV2	.	TGTGCCAGCAGTGTCGGTCGAGGAGAGGGCTACACCTTC	CASSVGRGEGYTF
TRBJ2-3	.	TRBV7-2	once	TGTGCCAGCAGCTTAACCGCCCCAGATACGCAGTATTTT	CASSLTAPDTQYF
TRBJ2-3	TRBD2	TRBV5-1	few	TGCGCCAGTATGTATAGCGGGGGGGCGTTTACGCAGTATTTT	CASMYSGGAFTQYF
TRBJ2-1	TRBD2	TRBV4-1	.	TGCGCCAGCAGCCAAACTACTAGCGGGGTGTACAATGAGCAGTTCTTC	CASSQTTSGVYNEQFF
TRBJ2-1	.	TRBV21-1	.	TGTGCCAGCAGCAAAAACAGGACTAGCGGGACGAACAATGAGCAGTTCTTC	CASSKNRTSGTNNEQFF
TRBJ2-7	.	TRBV21-1	.	TGTGCCAGCAGCCTCGGACAGGGTACTTACGAGCAGTACTTC	CASSLGQGTYEQYF
TRBJ1-1	.	TRBV6-1	.	TGTGCCAGCTGTCGGATCACTGAAGCTTTCTTT	CASCRITEAFF
TRBJ2-7	TRBD2	TRBV2	.	TGTGCCAGCCGCACCTCTAGCGGGAGAGCACTCGAGCAGTACTTC	CASRTSSGRALEQYF
TRBJ2-1	.	TRBV18	.	TGTGCCAGCTCAAATAGCGGAGGGCCGTACAATGAGCAGTTCTTC	CASSNSGGPYNEQFF
TRBJ2-5	TRBD1	TRBV5-1	.	TGCGCCAGCAGCCTGGACAGGGGAGGACAGTACTTC	CASSLDRGGQYF
TRBJ2-1	TRBD2	TRBV6-6	.	TGTGCCAGCAGTTACGACGGGGGGGCCCGTGAGCAGTTCTTC	CASSYDGGAREQFF
TRBJ2-1	TRBD1	TRBV7-3	.	TGTGCCAGCAGCTTAAGAGCAGGACAGGGGGGCAATGAGCAGTTCTTC	CASSLRAGQGGNEQFF
TRBJ2-5	TRBD2	TRBV2	.	TGTGCCAGCGCCGGACTAGCGGTGGTTCTCCAGTACTTC	CASAGLAVVLQYF
TRBJ1-4	.	TRBV7-2	.	TGTGCCAGCAGCTTAAGATTCTCAACTAATGAAAAACTGTTTTTT	CASSLRFSTNEKLFF